Here is one T cell receptor (beta chain) with its context. What it recognizes is unknown. This sample stems from a study of Ad26.COV2.S vaccination and SARS-CoV-2 variants. At the level of the study: The COV1001 Ad26.COV2.S trial arm included the donor.

Study observations and caveats: Non-spike TCR breadth did not differ much between vaccine and placebo recipients.

Profiled with immunoSEQ multiplex PCR; TCRdb holds only in-frame clones, not every one. Here the sample spans over 400,000 clones, about 91% being singletons. The sample's treatment: roughly 18 received Ad26.COV2.S at low or high dose, single or two shots; roughly five received placebo; per-sample allocation not given. Collection of samples fell on day 63 after the first vaccine or placebo injection. As its vector, the vaccine had Ad26, which expressed Wuhan-strain SARS-CoV-2 spike. The CDR3 has 13 amino acids. V was clipped by 0 bases and J by 0 bases, with 5 bases between them. Per the germline V gene, CDR1 is GTSNPN and CDR2 is SVGIG (reference sequence).

The gene calls are TRBV30 and TRBJ2-5; D may be TRBD2 (5 bases). The TCR originated in a person aged 18-60 years who received the Ad26.COV2.S COVID-19 vaccine or a placebo. The specimen comprised peripheral blood, sampled in a trial of Ad26.COV2.S vaccine versus placebo. The CDR3 DNA reads TGTGCCTGGAGTGTCGGGAACCAAGAGACCCAGTACTTC. This encodes CAWSVGNQETQYF.